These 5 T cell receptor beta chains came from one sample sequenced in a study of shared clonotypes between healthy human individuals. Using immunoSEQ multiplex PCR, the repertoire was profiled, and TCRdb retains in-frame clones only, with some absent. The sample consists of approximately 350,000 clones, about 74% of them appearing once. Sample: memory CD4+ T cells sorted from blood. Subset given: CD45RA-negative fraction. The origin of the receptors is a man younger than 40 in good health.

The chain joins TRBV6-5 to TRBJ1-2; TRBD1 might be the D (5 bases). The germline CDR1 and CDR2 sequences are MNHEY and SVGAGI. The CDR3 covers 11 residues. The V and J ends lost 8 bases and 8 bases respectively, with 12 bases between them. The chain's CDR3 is CASGFGGGYTF. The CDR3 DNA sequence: TGTGCCAGCGGGTTCGGGGGGGGCTACACCTTC.

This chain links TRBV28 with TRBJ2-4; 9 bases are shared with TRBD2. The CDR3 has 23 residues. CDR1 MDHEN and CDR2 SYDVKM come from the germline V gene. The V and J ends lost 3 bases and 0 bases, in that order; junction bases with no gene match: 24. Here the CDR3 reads CASSFFYHKGGLAGSIAKNIQYF. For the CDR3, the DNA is TGTGCCAGCAGTTTTTTTTACCACAAAGGGGGGCTAGCGGGAAGTATAGCCAAAAACATTCAGTACTTC.

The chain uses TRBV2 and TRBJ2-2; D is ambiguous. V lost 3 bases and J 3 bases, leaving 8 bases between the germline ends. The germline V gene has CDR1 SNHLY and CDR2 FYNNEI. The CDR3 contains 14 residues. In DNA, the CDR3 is TGTGCCAGCAGTGAGGACGGATACACCGGGGAGCTGTTTTTT. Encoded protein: CASSEDGYTGELFF.

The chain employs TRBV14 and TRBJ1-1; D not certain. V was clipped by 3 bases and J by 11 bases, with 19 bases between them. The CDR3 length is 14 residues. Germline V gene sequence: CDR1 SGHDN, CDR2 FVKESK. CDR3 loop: CASSQLQTRSRAFF. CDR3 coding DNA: TGTGCCAGCAGCCAGCTGCAGACCCGCTCCCGTGCTTTCTTT.

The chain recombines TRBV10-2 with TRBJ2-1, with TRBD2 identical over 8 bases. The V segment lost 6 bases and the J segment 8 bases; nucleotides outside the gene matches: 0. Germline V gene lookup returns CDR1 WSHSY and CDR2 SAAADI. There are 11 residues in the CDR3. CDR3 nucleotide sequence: TGCGCCAGCAGACTAGCGGATGAGCAGTTCTTC. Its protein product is CASRLADEQFF.